The 30 T cell receptor beta chains below were found in one sample sequenced in a study of monozygotic twins with inflammatory bowel disease (dated by TCRdb to 2018 to 2020). Libraries came from 5' RACE. TCRdb lists the instrument as Illumina HiSeq 2500. Each entry corresponds to one CDR3 protein sequence from reads that TCRdb reprocessed, and DNA is not given. The sample's records list approximately 400,000 distinct CDR3 sequences. Of the sample, 2% to 2.5% falls within the top ten clones. The sample was blood. These receptors all come from a human donor with ulcerative colitis or Crohn's disease, or a healthy co-twin of an affected twin (not recorded which).

The chain joins TRBV20-1 to TRBJ2-7; without DNA, the TCRdb call of TRBD2 cannot be checked. The CDR3 is 12 amino acids. CDR1 and CDR2 from the germline V gene are DFQATT and SNEGSKA (reference sequence). The CDR3 loop reads CSAPSGLYEQYF.

The V and J genes are TRBV9 and TRBJ2-1; with no DNA, the TCRdb D assignment of TRBD1 cannot be verified. From germline, CDR1 is SGDLS and CDR2 YYNGEE. This CDR3 contains 16 residues. The CDR3 loop reads CASSAAGRGADNEQFF.

This chain links TRBV5-1 with TRBJ2-7; TCRdb's D call, TRBD1, is unchecked because there is no DNA. This CDR3 comprises 16 residues. Germline CDR1 reads SGHRS; CDR2 reads YFSETQ. CDR3 in amino acids: CASSLGPPGDSYEQYF. The entire variable domain, with the rest obtained from reference TRBV5-1 and TRBJ2-7, is as follows: KAGVTQTPRYLIKTRGQQVTLSCSPISGHRSVSWYQQTPGQGLQFLFEYFSETQRNKGNFPGRFSGRQFSNSRSEMNVSTLELGDSALYLCASSLGPPGDSYEQYFGPGTRLTVT.

The genes are TRBV28 and TRBJ1-6; as DNA is missing, the TRBD1 call by TCRdb cannot be tested. Germline V gene sequence: CDR1 MDHEN, CDR2 SYDVKM. The CDR3 contains 15 residues. CDR3 sequence reads: CASRLHAGGGTPLHF. The full variable domain, its missing parts supplied by reference TRBV28 and TRBJ1-6, is DVKVTQSSRYLVKRTGEKVFLECVQDMDHENMFWYRQDPGLGLRLIYFSYDVKMKEKGDIPEGYSVSREKKERFSLILESASTNQTSMYLCASRLHAGGGTPLHFGNGTRLTVT.

J is TRBJ2-2 and V is TRBV5-6; the TRBD1 assignment by TCRdb is unverifiable without DNA. CDR1 SGHDT and CDR2 YYEEEE come from the germline V gene. The CDR3 extends over 17 amino acids. CDR3 in amino acids: CASSDDAGQGNTGELFF.

The CDR3: CATSDRTGGTDTQYF. The rearrangement joins TRBV24-1 to TRBJ2-3; there is no DNA to check the TCRdb D call of TRBD1. The CDR3 extends over 15 amino acids. The germline gives CDR1 KGHDR, CDR2 SFDVKD.

This chain's CDR3 is CASSLVFRTENEQFF. This chain connects TRBV7-6 to TRBJ2-1; TCRdb designates TRBD1, a call that cannot be tested without DNA. The CDR3 totals 15 residues. CDR1 SGHVS and CDR2 FNYEAQ come from the germline V gene. The full variable domain, with the rest looked up from reference TRBV7-6 and TRBJ2-1, is GAGVSQSPRYKVTKRGQDVALRCDPISGHVSLYWYRQALGQGPEFLTYFNYEAQQDKSGLPNDRFSAERPEGSISTLTIQRTEQRDSAMYRCASSLVFRTENEQFFGPGTRLTVL.

This sequence joins TRBV12-3 or TRBV12-4 and TRBJ2-5; TCRdb returns TRBD1, unconfirmable since there is no DNA. This CDR3 contains 12 residues. This chain's CDR3 is CASSLPPSAQYF.

The CDR3 region is CASSESTGAPPYEQYF. The chain couples TRBV9 to TRBJ2-7; there is no DNA to check the TCRdb D call of TRBD1. Germline CDR1 reads SGDLS; CDR2 reads YYNGEE. The CDR3 extends over 16 amino acids.

This chain joins TRBV15 and TRBJ2-3. The CDR3 contains 16 residues. Germline CDR1 LNHNV, CDR2 YYDKDF (reference sequence). CDR3 sequence reads: CATSRLRLASTDTQYF.

The chain employs TRBV12-3 or TRBV12-4 and TRBJ2-6; there is no DNA to check the TCRdb D call of TRBD2. The CDR3 contains 15 residues. The chain's CDR3 is CASNLGGAGANVLTF.

The genes are TRBV7-2 and TRBJ2-3. The CDR3 covers 13 residues. Germline CDR1 reads SGHTA; CDR2 reads FQGNSA. The CDR3 reads CASSRMAADTQYF.

The chain uses TRBV11-2 and TRBJ1-6; TCRdb calls TRBD1, which cannot be checked without DNA. CDR1 is SGHAT, CDR2 FQNNGV, per germline. The CDR3 is made up of 15 amino acids. This chain's CDR3 is CASSLIEGRNSPLHF.

The V and J genes are TRBV11-1 and TRBJ1-5; the TCRdb call, TRBD1, lacks DNA for checking. The CDR3 contains 19 residues. Germline V lookup: CDR1 SGHAT, CDR2 FQDESV (reference sequence). The CDR3 reads CASSLARTPRIIGVRPQHF.

The genes are TRBV5-4 and TRBJ2-1; TCRdb outputs TRBD1, but without DNA this stays unchecked. Germline-derived CDR1 and CDR2 are SGHNT and YYREEE (reference sequence). This CDR3 contains 15 residues. The chain's CDR3 is CASSEGAVSANEQFF. The entire variable domain, with the rest obtained from reference TRBV5-4 and TRBJ2-1, is as follows: ETGVTQSPTHLIKTRGQQVTLRCSSQSGHNTVSWYQQALGQGPQFIFQYYREEENGRGNFPPRFSGLQFPNYSSELNVNALELDDSALYLCASSEGAVSANEQFFGPGTRLTVL.

V and J are TRBV3-1 and TRBJ1-1; with no DNA, the TCRdb D assignment of TRBD1 cannot be verified. This CDR3 is 17 amino acids long. Germline V gives CDR1 LGHDT, CDR2 YNNKEL (reference sequence). The CDR3 protein is CASSQFPQGNMNTEAFF.

V is TRBV30 and J is TRBJ2-6. The CDR3 contains 15 residues. Germline V gene sequence: CDR1 GTSNPN, CDR2 SVGIG (reference sequence). Here the CDR3 reads CAWSVVISGANVLTF.

The V and J genes are TRBV28 and TRBJ2-1; TCRdb designates TRBD2, a call that cannot be tested without DNA. CDR3 length equals 16 residues. The V gene's germline CDR1 is MDHEN and CDR2 SYDVKM. The CDR3 here is CASSPQGVAGAHEQFF. The full variable domain, its missing parts supplied by reference TRBV28 and TRBJ2-1, is DVKVTQSSRYLVKRTGEKVFLECVQDMDHENMFWYRQDPGLGLRLIYFSYDVKMKEKGDIPEGYSVSREKKERFSLILESASTNQTSMYLCASSPQGVAGAHEQFFGPGTRLTVL.

The chain uses TRBV28 and TRBJ1-6. The CDR3 is 17 residues long. Germline V lookup: CDR1 MDHEN, CDR2 SYDVKM. CDR3 sequence: CASSLSQKKNYNSPLHF.

CDR3: CASSFDDEQYF. V and J are TRBV5-1 and TRBJ2-7. Germline V gene lookup returns CDR1 SGHRS and CDR2 YFSETQ. The CDR3 extends over 11 amino acids.

The gene calls are TRBV7-9 and TRBJ2-5; TCRdb's D gene call, TRBD1, goes unchecked for lack of DNA. CDR3 length equals 17 residues. From germline, CDR1 is SEHNR and CDR2 FQNEAQ (reference sequence). CDR3 residues: CASSPQRDRLVRGTQYF.

The chain links TRBV29-1 to TRBJ1-1; TCRdb's assignment of TRBD1 cannot be checked, as there is no DNA. The V gene's germline CDR1 is SQVTM and CDR2 ANQGSEA. The CDR3 contains 12 residues. This CDR3 is CSVVTGLTEAFF.

The CDR3 here is CASSSSGDKNSPLHF. This chain joins TRBV5-1 and TRBJ1-6; TCRdb designates TRBD1, a call that cannot be tested without DNA. The CDR3 consists of 15 residues. Germline loops: CDR1 SGHRS, CDR2 YFSETQ.

This CDR3 is CSARKFLAGADFGYF. The chain combines TRBV20-1 with TRBJ2-7; lacking DNA, the TRBD2 call made by TCRdb goes unchecked. CDR3 length: 15 amino acids. The V gene's germline CDR1 is DFQATT and CDR2 SNEGSKA (reference sequence).

The rearrangement joins TRBV20-1 to TRBJ2-7; TCRdb's D call, TRBD1, is unchecked because there is no DNA. This CDR3 region has 14 residues. Germline CDR1 DFQATT, CDR2 SNEGSKA (reference sequence). The CDR3: CSARPGTGTYEQYF.

The gene calls are TRBV13 and TRBJ2-3; the D gene TCRdb calls, TRBD2, cannot be checked with no DNA. Germline V gene data show CDR1 as PRHDT and CDR2 as FYEKMQ (reference sequence). This CDR3 contains 21 residues. The CDR3 reads CASSSTGTEVSGSSVTDTQYF.

The rearrangement links TRBV20-1 to TRBJ2-1; without DNA, the TCRdb call of TRBD2 cannot be checked. Germline V gives CDR1 DFQATT, CDR2 SNEGSKA (reference sequence). The CDR3 runs to 16 residues. The CDR3 reads CSARDTGLAFWNEQFF.

The CDR3 sequence: CASSLAVVETQYF. This chain joins TRBV11-2 and TRBJ2-5. The CDR3 loop spans 13 amino acids. Looked up from germline, CDR1 is SGHAT and CDR2 is FQNNGV. Filled out from reference TRBV11-2 and TRBJ2-5, the complete variable domain reads EAGVAQSPRYKIIEKRQSVAFWCNPISGHATLYWYQQILGQGPKLLIQFQNNGVVDDSQLPKDRFSAERLKGVDSTLKIQPAKLEDSAVYLCASSLAVVETQYFGPGTRLLVL.

This sequence joins TRBV28 and TRBJ2-3; the TCRdb call, TRBD1, lacks DNA for checking. This CDR3 is 15 amino acids long. CDR1 and CDR2 from the germline V gene are MDHEN and SYDVKM. The CDR3 region is CASSLGGTLRDTQYF.

The V gene is TRBV7-9, the J gene TRBJ2-3. The germline CDR1 and CDR2 sequences are SEHNR and FQNEAQ (reference sequence). The CDR3 sequence is 11 residues long. The CDR3 spells CASSRVDTQYF.